The 10 T cell receptor beta chains reported below all come from one sample, sequenced in a study of blood T cell repertoires in COVID-19 (TCRdb year 2020). Libraries were built with the immunoSEQ multiplex PCR assay. TCRdb took this table from immuneACCESS and kept in-frame rearrangements with V and J called. Such tables lack part of the clones; where checked against another copy, unresolved V genes explain under half of the gap, and the rest is unexplained. The sample table lists some 390,000 clones, around 87% of them with a count of one. The leading ten clones occupy about 2.5% of the sample. Material: peripheral blood. These receptors were taken from an older woman with COVID-19, enrolled during active disease.

The chain links TRBV4-1 to TRBJ2-7; a weak D match, TRBD1 (6 bases). V lost 0 bases and J 7 bases, leaving 19 bases between the germline ends. Germline V gives CDR1 MGHRA, CDR2 YSYEKL. The CDR3 has 16 residues. CDR3 sequence: CASSQDRWDTSGEQYF. The CDR3 DNA reads as TGCGCCAGCAGCCAAGATCGGTGGGACACCTCCGGGGAGCAGTACTTC.

V is TRBV7-2 and J is TRBJ2-2; TRBD1 agrees at 8 bases. Germline V gives CDR1 SGHTA, CDR2 FQGNSA. The CDR3 has 16 amino acids. Unmatched junction bases numbered 6, after V lost 5 bases and J lost 1 base. CDR3 in amino acids: CASSREGQGNTGELFF. The CDR3, as DNA: TGTGCCAGCAGCCGGGAAGGACAGGGGAACACCGGGGAGCTGTTTTTT.

This clone was counted a few times. The chain employs TRBV12-3 or TRBV12-4 and TRBJ2-4; D is unclear. V was trimmed by 4 bases and J by 0 bases, leaving 4 bases between them. The CDR3 totals 13 residues. The CDR3, as DNA: TGTGCCAGCAGTTCTATAGCCAAAAACATTCAGTACTTC. Translation gives CASSSIAKNIQYF.

The rearrangement uses TRBV2 and TRBJ2-5; possibly TRBD1 for D (5 bases). This CDR3 is 12 amino acids long. Trimming took 9 bases from V and 5 from J, leaving 13 bases between them. CDR1 is SNHLY and CDR2 is FYNNEI in the germline V gene. The CDR3 spells CARAGLGETQYF. CDR3 coding DNA: TGTGCCAGGGCAGGGTTGGGGGAGACCCAGTACTTC.

The V gene is TRBV19, the J gene TRBJ1-2; TRBD1 aligns across 7 bases. Germline-derived CDR1 and CDR2 are LNHDA and SQIVND (reference sequence). The junction had 15 bases not matched to a gene; V was cut back by 4 bases and J by 7 bases. The CDR3 sequence is 16 residues long. CDR3 in DNA: TGTGCCAGTAGTAGCCGGGACAGACCCCTAGGATCTGGCTACACCTTC. Its protein product is CASSSRDRPLGSGYTF.

CDR3 DNA sequence: TGTGCCAGTAGCACTACAGGGTCCTATCAGCCCCAGCATTTT. Amino acid sequence: CASSTTGSYQPQHF. The chain has TRBV19 and TRBJ1-5, with TRBD1 as a possible D gene (6 bases). Per germline, CDR1 LNHDA and CDR2 SQIVND (reference sequence). The CDR3 consists of 14 residues. Trimming took 6 bases from V and 5 from J, leaving 14 bases between them.

V usage is TRBV28 and J usage is TRBJ1-2, with TRBD1 identical over 9 bases. The CDR3 contains 17 residues. Per germline, CDR1 MDHEN and CDR2 SYDVKM. J lost 4 bases, V lost 3 bases, and 12 bases had no gene match. CDR3 region: CASSFSLGQGGGYGYTF. CDR3 in DNA: TGTGCCAGCAGTTTCTCCCTGGGACAGGGAGGGGGCTATGGCTACACCTTC.

The rearrangement joins TRBV9 to TRBJ2-1; weak D call: TRBD1 (6 bases). Trimming removed 0 bases at V and 1 base at J, with 8 bases between. This CDR3 has 15 amino acids. Looked up from germline, CDR1 is SGDLS and CDR2 is YYNGEE. The CDR3 sequence is CASSVEGGSYNEQFF. The DNA of the CDR3 is TGTGCCAGCAGCGTAGAAGGGGGATCCTACAATGAGCAGTTCTTC.

The chain carries TRBV9 and TRBJ1-1; D possibly corresponds to TRBD1 (5 bases). CDR1 and CDR2 from the germline V gene are SGDLS and YYNGEE. The V and J ends lost 4 bases and 4 bases respectively, with 23 bases between them. The CDR3 loop spans 17 amino acids. The CDR3 is CASSRASGRGRGTEAFF. In nucleotides, the CDR3 is TGTGCCAGCAGCCGGGCAAGCGGGAGGGGACGGGGCACTGAAGCTTTCTTT.

The J gene is TRBJ1-1, the V gene TRBV19; 7 nucleotides line up with TRBD1. The V gene's germline CDR1 is LNHDA and CDR2 SQIVND (reference sequence). The CDR3 extends over 15 amino acids. The V and J ends lost 4 bases and 2 bases, in that order; junction bases with no gene match: 7. The CDR3 here is CASSRAPGGNTEAFF. For the CDR3, the DNA is TGTGCCAGTAGTAGGGCCCCAGGGGGTAACACTGAAGCTTTCTTT.